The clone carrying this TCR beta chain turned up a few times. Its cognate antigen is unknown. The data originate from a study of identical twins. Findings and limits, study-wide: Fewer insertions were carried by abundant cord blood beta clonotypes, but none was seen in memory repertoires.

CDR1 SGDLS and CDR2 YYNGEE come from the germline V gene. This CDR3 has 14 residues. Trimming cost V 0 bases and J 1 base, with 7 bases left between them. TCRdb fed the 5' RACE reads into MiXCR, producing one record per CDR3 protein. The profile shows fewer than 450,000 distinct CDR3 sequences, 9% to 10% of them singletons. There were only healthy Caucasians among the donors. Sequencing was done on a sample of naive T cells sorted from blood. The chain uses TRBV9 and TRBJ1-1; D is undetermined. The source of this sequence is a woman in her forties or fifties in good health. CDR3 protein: CASSVGIANTEAFF. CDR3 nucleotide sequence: TGTGCCAGCAGCGTAGGAATAGCGAACACTGAAGCTTTCTTT.